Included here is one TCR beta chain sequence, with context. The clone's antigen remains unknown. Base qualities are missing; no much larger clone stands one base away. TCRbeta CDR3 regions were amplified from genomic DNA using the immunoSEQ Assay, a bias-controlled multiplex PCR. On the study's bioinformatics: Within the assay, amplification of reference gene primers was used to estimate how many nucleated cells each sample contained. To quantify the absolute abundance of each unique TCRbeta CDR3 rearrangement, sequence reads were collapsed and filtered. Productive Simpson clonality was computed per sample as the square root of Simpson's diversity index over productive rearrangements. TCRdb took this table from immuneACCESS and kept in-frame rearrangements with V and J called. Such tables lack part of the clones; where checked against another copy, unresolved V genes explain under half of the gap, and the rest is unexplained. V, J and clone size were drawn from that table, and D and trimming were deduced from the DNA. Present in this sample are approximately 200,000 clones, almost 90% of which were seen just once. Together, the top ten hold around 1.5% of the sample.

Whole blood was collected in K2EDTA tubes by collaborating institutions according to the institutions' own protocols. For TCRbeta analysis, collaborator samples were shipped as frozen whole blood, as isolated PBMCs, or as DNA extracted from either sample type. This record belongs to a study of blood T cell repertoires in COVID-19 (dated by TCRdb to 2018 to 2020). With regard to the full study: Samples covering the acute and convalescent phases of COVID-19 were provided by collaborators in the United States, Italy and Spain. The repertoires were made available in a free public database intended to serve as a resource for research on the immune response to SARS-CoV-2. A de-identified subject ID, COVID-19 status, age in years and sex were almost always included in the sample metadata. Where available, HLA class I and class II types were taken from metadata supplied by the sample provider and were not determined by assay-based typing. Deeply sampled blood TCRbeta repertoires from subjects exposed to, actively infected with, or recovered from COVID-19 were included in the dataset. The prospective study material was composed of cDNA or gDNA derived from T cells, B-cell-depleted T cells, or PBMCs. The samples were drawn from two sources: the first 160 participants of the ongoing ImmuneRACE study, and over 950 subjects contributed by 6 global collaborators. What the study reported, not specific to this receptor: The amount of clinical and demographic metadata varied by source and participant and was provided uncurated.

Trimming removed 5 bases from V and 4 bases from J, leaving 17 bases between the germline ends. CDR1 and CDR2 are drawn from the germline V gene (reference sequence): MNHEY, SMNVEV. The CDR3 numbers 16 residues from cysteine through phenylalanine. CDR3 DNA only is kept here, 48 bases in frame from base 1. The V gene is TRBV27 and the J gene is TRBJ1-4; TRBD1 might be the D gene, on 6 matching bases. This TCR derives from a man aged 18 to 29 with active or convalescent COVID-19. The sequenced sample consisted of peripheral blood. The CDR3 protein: CASSPTPTGRNEKLFF. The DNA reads TGTGCCAGCAGTCCGACCCCGACAGGTCGTAATGAAAAACTGTTTTTT.